This T cell receptor (beta chain) is drawn from a study of cytomegalovirus exposure and HLA in healthy donors. Healthy donors of bone marrow made up the group. Study-level results: TCR beta V- and J-gene trimming was later associated with a missense DCLRE1C variant. The majority of TCR sequences were rare, yet some public TCRs appeared in many donors. Sequencing likely generated an artifact that appeared as a cluster of highly shared sequence variants.

In the PCR, 60 Vbeta and 13 Jbeta primers were used. Profiling relied on immunoSEQ multiplex PCR, and the TCRdb table lists in-frame clones only, not all of them. The sample includes around 70,000 clones. Turning to this clone: Its specificity is not known.

Per germline, CDR1 SGHDT and CDR2 YYEEEE. This CDR3 has 16 residues. The trim removed 1 base at V and 3 bases at J, leaving 7 bases unmatched. Sequenced input: PBMCs. The chain joins TRBV5-6 to TRBJ2-1, with 7 bases lining up with TRBD1. The receptor comes from a man in his forties in good health and CMV-seronegative. The CDR3, as DNA: TGTGCCAGCAGCTTGACAGGGGCGAATGTCTACAATGAGCAGTTCTTC. Its protein product is CASSLTGANVYNEQFF.